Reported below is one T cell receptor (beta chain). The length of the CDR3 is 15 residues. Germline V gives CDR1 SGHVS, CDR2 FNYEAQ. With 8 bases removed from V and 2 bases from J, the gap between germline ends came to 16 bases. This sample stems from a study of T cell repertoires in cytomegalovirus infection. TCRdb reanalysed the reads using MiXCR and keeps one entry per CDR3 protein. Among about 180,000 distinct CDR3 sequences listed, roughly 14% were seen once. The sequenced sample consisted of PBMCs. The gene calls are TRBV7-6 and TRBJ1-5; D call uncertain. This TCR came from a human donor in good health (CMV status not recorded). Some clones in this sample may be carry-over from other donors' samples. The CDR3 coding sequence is TGTGCCAGCGAATCTTTGGCGGGAGGCAATCAGCCCCAGCATTTT. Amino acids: CASESLAGGNQPQHF.